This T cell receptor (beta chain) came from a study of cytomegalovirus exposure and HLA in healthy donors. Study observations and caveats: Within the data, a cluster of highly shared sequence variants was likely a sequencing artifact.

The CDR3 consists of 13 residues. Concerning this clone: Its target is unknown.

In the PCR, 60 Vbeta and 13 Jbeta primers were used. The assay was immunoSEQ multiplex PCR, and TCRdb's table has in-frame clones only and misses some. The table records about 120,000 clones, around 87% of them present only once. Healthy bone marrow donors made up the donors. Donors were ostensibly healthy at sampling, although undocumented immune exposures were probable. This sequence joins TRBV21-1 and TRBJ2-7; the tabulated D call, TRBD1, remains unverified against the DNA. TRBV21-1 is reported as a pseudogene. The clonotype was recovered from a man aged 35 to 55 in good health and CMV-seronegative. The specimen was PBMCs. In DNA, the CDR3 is TGTGCCAGCAGCCTCAAAGTACAATACGAGCAGTACTTC. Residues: CASSLKVQYEQYF.